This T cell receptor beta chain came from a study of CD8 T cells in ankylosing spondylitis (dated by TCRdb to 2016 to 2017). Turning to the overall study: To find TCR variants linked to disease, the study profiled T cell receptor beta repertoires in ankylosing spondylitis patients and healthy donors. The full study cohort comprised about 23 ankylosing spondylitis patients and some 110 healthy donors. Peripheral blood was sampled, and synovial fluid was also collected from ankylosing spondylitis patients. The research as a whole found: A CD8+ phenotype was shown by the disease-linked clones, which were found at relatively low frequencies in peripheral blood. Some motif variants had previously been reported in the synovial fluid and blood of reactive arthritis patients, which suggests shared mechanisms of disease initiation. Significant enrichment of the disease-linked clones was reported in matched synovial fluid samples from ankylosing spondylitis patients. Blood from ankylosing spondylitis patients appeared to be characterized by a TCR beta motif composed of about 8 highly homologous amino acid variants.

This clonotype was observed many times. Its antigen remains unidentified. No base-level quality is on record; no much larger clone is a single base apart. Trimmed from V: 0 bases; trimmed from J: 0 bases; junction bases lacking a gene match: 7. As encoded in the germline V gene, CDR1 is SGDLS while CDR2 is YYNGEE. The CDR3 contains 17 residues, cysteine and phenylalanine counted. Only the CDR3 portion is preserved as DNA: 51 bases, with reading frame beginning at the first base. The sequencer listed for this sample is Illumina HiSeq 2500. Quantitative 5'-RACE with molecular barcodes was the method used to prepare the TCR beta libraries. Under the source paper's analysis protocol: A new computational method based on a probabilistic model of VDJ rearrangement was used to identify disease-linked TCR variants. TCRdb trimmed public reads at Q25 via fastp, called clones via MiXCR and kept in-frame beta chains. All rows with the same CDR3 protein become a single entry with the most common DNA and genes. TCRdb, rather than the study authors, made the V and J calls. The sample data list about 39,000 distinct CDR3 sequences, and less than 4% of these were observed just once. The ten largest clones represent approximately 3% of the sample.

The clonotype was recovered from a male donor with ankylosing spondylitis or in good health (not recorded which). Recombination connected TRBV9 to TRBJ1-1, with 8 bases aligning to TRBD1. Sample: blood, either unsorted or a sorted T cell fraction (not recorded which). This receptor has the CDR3 CASSVAPGQAVNTEAFF. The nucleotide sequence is TGTGCCAGCAGCGTAGCGCCGGGACAGGCAGTGAACACTGAAGCTTTCTTT.